This T cell receptor (beta chain) was retrieved from a study of shared clonotypes between healthy human individuals (TCRdb year 2020). For the study in its entirety: A couple of women and a few men aged 18 to 49 years were included in the cohort. To estimate repertoire size and how much clonotypes are shared between individuals, the study performed deep sequencing of blood TCR repertoires from 4 to 6 healthy adults. For each donor, CD4 naive and CD4 memory were each run on three plates, CD8 naive on two plates, and CD8 memory on one plate. Per donor, leukapheresis produced somewhere between about 0.94 and 9.5 billion PBMCs. Libraries were prepared and TCR repertoires were sequenced by different laboratories using diverse techniques, in order to increase sequencing depth and limit assay-specific biases. Summary of the overall study and its limitations: Naive subsets generally had larger estimated clonotype richness than memory subsets did. Only blood was sampled, and tissue TCR repertoires likely differ from those in blood. Sharing across four donors was observed for around 5% of naive CD4, around 3.5% of naive CD8, 2% to 2.5% of memory CD4, and around 0.42% of memory CD8 clonotypes. Based on pairwise subsampling, the degree of clonotype sharing among donors was expected to be affected by sequencing depth. Rarefaction of sorted-subset datasets indicated incomplete sequencing despite the large sequencing depth. Higher generation probabilities were observed for clonotypes shared by all four sorted-subset donors than for non-shared clonotypes. Because the study included a small number of donors, the genetic and exposure-history diversity represented was limited.

Using the deep immunoSEQ assay, TCR CDR3 regions were amplified from genomic DNA by multiplex PCR. Extracted genomic DNA from each cell subset was distributed evenly across all wells of several immunoSEQ 96-well plates, and each plate was treated as a replicate. Each replicate PCR for sorted subsets received approximately 220 ng genomic DNA, equal to some 32,000 T cell genomes. The purified libraries were quantified using a Qubit 3.0 fluorometer, sized with a Bioanalyzer 2100, and then quantified again using the KAPA Library Quantification kit. Every immunoSEQ 96-well plate was sequenced on a dedicated single-read 150-cycle Illumina NextSeq 550 flow cell. The study's own analysis went as follows. The immunoSEQ output contained only junctional sequences without quality scores, so filtering could not match that applied to full-length reads. To assign V/J genes and CDR3, sequences were annotated against IMGT germline references using PyIR, a Python wrapper for IgBLAST v1.9. Any read was removed if the V/J assignment was weak (E-value above 1e-6), the CDR3 was missing, or the read contained stop codons, out-of-frame junctions, or ambiguous translated residues. V3J clonotypes were defined by identical inferred V gene, J gene, and CDR3 amino acid sequence. Percentage overlap between repertoires was calculated by dividing the number of shared unique clonotypes by the size of the smaller repertoire. Three approaches were used to assess repertoire richness: RTK rarefaction, the Chao1 estimator, and Recon v2.1 estimates of unobserved clonotypes. OLGA was used to compute generation probabilities for all TCRbeta clonotypes that the gDNA method yielded from a few donors. TCRdb retrieved this table from immuneACCESS and kept in-frame rearrangements only. Not all clones are present; in checked studies, unresolved V genes account for under half, and no reason is known for the remainder. V, J and clone size are those of that table, while D and trimming were read from the DNA. A total of approximately 400,000 clones appear in this sample, just over 95% of them only once. Jointly, the top ten make up more than 0.3% of the sample.

This clone has just one count. It lacks a known antigen. No base qualities exist here, and no much larger clone lies one base off it. The donors were healthy, HIV-negative adults who had no recently reported acute infections or vaccinations. Every donor was a Caucasian adult living in Nashville, Tennessee, USA. CD8 memory samples consisted of magnetically selected CD45RO+ cells combined with CCR7-negative CD45RA+ effector memory (TemRA) cells. After blood collection by leukapheresis, PBMCs were isolated using Ficoll-Histopaque density gradient centrifugation and then cryopreserved in the vapor phase of liquid nitrogen. Purity and quantity of every magnetically sorted T cell population were checked by analytical flow cytometry. Genomic DNA was isolated from each sorted fraction and quantified by UV absorbance on a Nanodrop 2000c. The source is a man between 25 and 39 years old in good health. Sequenced sample: memory CD8+ T cells sorted from blood. Per the publication, the cell subset or site label means: CD45RO+ cells pooled with CCR7-negative TemRA cells.

The DNA reads TGTGCCAGTAGTATATTTGGAGGGGGCGTGAGCGAGCAGTACTTC. Its protein reads: CASSIFGGGVSEQYF. The chain was built from TRBV19 and TRBJ2-7; matching of 7 bases hints at TRBD1 as the D gene. The germline V gene (reference sequence) sets CDR1 to LNHDA and CDR2 to SQIVND. Trimming takes 2 bases from V and 6 bases from J, and the germline ends sit 17 bases apart. From cysteine to phenylalanine, the CDR3 is 15 amino acids long. Just the 45-base CDR3 DNA is kept, in frame starting at base 1.